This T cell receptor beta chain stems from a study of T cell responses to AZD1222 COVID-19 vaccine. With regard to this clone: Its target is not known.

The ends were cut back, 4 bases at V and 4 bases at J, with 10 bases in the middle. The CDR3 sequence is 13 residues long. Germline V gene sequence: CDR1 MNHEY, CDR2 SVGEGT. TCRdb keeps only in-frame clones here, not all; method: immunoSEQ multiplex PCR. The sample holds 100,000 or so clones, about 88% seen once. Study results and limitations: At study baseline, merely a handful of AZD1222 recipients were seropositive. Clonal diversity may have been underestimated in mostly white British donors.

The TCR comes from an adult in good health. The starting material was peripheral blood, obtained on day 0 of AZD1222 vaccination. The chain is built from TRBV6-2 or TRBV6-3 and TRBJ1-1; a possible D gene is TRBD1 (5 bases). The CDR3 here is CASSWDGFTEAFF. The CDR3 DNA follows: TGTGCCAGCAGTTGGGACGGATTCACTGAAGCTTTCTTT.